This entry is about one TCR beta chain. Its cognate antigen is unknown. Generated by immunoSEQ multiplex PCR, the TCRdb table keeps only in-frame clones and is missing some. The table has tens of thousands of clones, 87% seen once; the top ten hold about 1.3%. There are 19 residues in the CDR3. CDR1 and CDR2 (germline): MGHRA, YSYEKL. V was cut by 0 bases and J by 0 bases, with 19 bases left in between. The data are from a study of OX40 agonist ivuxolimab in advanced cancers. At the level of the study: At 0.01 to 10 mg/kg, ivuxolimab was administered intravenously to patients every 2 weeks.

Autoimmune disease history or systemic immunosuppression disqualified patients. Peripheral blood came from all dose cohorts at three timepoints. Study-level results: Partial responders at 0.1-3.0 mg/kg showed near-lowest clonal expansion.

This chain links TRBV4-1 with TRBJ2-3; D is possibly TRBD1 or TRBD2 (5 bases each). The sample here was CD4+ or CD8+ T cells sorted from blood, taken in a trial of the OX40 agonist ivuxolimab. The origin of this receptor is an adult with an advanced solid tumor such as melanoma, head and neck, liver or kidney cancer. The CDR3 DNA follows: TGCGCCAGCAGCCAAGATCTGGATCGGGGCAGGCTTAGCACAGATACGCAGTATTTT. This translates into CASSQDLDRGRLSTDTQYF.